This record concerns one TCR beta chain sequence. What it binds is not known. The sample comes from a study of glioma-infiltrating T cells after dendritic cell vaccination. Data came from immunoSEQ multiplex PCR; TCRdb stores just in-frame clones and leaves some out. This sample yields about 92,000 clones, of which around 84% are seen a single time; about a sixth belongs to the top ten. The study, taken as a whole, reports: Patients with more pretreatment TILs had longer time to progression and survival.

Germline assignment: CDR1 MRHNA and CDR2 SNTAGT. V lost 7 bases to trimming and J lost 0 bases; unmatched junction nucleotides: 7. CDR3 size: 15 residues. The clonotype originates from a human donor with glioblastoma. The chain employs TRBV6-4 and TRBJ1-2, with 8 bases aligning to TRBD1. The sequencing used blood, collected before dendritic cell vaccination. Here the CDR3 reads CASKGQAESNYGYTF. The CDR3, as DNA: TGTGCCAGCAAGGGACAGGCCGAATCTAACTATGGCTACACCTTC.